Described below is a single T cell receptor (beta chain) sequence and its context. The same CDR3 arises from other DNA sequences in this sample as well. Followed over time, Seattle patients had been enrolled while infection was active. This record comes from a study of blood T cell repertoires in COVID-19. Sequencing used immunoSEQ multiplex PCR; TCRdb keeps in-frame clones, though not all of them. The top ten hold roughly 0.84% of the sample, which has around 470,000 clones, roughly nine tenths seen once. The germline V gene has CDR1 MNHEY and CDR2 SVGAGI. The V gene end was trimmed by 2 bases and the J gene end by 2 bases; junction bases not matched to a gene: 2. CDR3 length: 14 residues.

The chain uses TRBV6-5 and TRBJ2-7; 8 positions agree with TRBD1. This clonotype was obtained from a man between 18 and 35 years old with COVID-19, enrolled during active disease. Input material: peripheral blood. The CDR3 region is CASSYGTGAYEQYF. The CDR3 DNA follows: TGTGCCAGCAGTTACGGGACAGGAGCCTACGAGCAGTACTTC.